This entry lists 20 T cell receptor beta chains sequenced from one sample in a study of PD-1 blockade in classical Hodgkin lymphoma (dated by TCRdb to 2020 to 2022). This sample's time point label indicates: cycle 2 day 1 (C2D1) of nivolumab. All trial patients had relapsed after autologous stem cell transplantation, with cohorts A, B and C differing in prior brentuximab vedotin exposure. The library was made by the immunoSEQ multiplex PCR assay. The table comes from immuneACCESS by way of TCRdb, which keeps in-frame sequences with V and J called. Part of the clones is missing from these tables; in studies checked, under half for an unresolved V gene and the rest for unknown reasons. The sample has more than 35,000 clones on record, 88% of them singletons. The ten largest clones take up more than 6.5% of the sample. Sequencing was performed on peripheral blood mononuclear cells (PBMCs), taken before the second cycle of nivolumab. The receptor source for this set is a human donor with classical Hodgkin lymphoma.

The gene calls are TRBV7-9 and TRBJ2-2; D perhaps matches TRBD1 (6 bases). The CDR3 has 16 residues. Germline V CDR1 and CDR2: SEHNR, FQNEAQ (reference sequence). V shed 0 bases and J shed 4 bases, with 12 bases lying between them. The CDR3 loop is CASSLAGGWATGELFF. In DNA form, the CDR3 reads TGTGCCAGCAGCTTAGCAGGGGGTTGGGCCACCGGGGAGCTGTTTTTT.

V and J are TRBV13 and TRBJ1-1, with TRBD1 matching 9 bases. The CDR3 runs to 18 residues. The J segment lost 5 bases and the V segment lost 3 bases, leaving 16 bases of the junction unmatched. CDR1 is PRHDT and CDR2 is FYEKMQ in the germline V gene (reference sequence). CDR3 sequence reads: CASSFNPGQGGSWTEAFF. The CDR3 DNA reads TGTGCCAGCAGCTTTAACCCGGGACAGGGAGGGTCGTGGACTGAAGCTTTCTTT.

This clone was observed a single time. The chain employs TRBV27 and TRBJ2-2, with D perhaps TRBD1 (5 bases). This CDR3 is 15 amino acids long. V was pared by 7 bases and J by 1 base, with 13 bases between. The germline gives CDR1 MNHEY, CDR2 SMNVEV (reference sequence). Written as DNA, the CDR3 is TGTGCCAGCAACGGTAGGGGTCTGAACACCGGGGAGCTGTTTTTT. Translated: CASNGRGLNTGELFF.

As for this clone: The junction departs from the called germline gene at one end, perhaps through a read error. The chain uses TRBV5-1 and TRBJ2-3; D unclear. This CDR3 has 15 residues. Per germline, CDR1 SGHRS and CDR2 YFSETQ. This CDR3 is CASSLGLVPTDTRYF. The CDR3 region has the DNA TGCGCCAGCAGCTTGGGTCTAGTTCCCACAGATACGCGGTATTTT. Looking up the rest from reference TRBV5-1 and TRBJ2-3 gives the full variable domain: KAGVTQTPRYLIKTRGQQVTLSCSPISGHRSVSWYQQTPGQGLQFLFEYFSETQRNKGNFPGRFSGRQFSNSRSEMNVSTLELGDSALYLCASSLGLVPTDTRYFGPGTRLTVL.

The chain joins TRBV28 to TRBJ2-3; TRBD1 is a possible D gene (6 bases). The germline V and J ends were trimmed by 6 bases and 1 base, with 14 bases remaining between them. Germline CDR1 and CDR2: MDHEN and SYDVKM. The CDR3 totals 15 residues. The CDR3, as DNA: TGTGCCAGCAGACCAAACAGGGTTGGCACAGATACGCAGTATTTT. This encodes CASRPNRVGTDTQYF.

This clone was detected only a few times. The rearrangement links TRBV10-2 to TRBJ2-1; D uncertain. The CDR3 has 11 amino acids. V lost 7 bases to trimming and J lost 7 bases, with 8 bases between them. The germline V gene has CDR1 WSHSY and CDR2 SAAADI. This CDR3 reads CASTTGNEQFF. The CDR3 DNA reads as TGCGCCAGCACGACCGGGAATGAGCAGTTCTTC.

The chain has TRBV10-3 and TRBJ2-5, with D possibly matching TRBD1 (5 bases). CDR1 is ENHRY and CDR2 is SYGVKD in the germline V gene. The CDR3 runs to 14 residues. V was shortened by 1 base and J by 5 bases, with 11 bases between the two germline ends. DNA for the CDR3: TGTGCCATCAGTGAGTACAGGTCCGTGGAGACCCAGTACTTC. Translation gives CAISEYRSVETQYF.

The sample holds a few counts of this clone. The chain combines TRBV27 with TRBJ2-5, with TRBD2 matching over 7 bases. Looked up from germline, CDR1 is MNHEY and CDR2 is SMNVEV (reference sequence). This CDR3 contains 19 residues. V was pared by 5 bases and J by 5 bases, with 23 bases of the junction left unmatched. The CDR3 loop reads CASSPLLVGGDPRWETQYF. The CDR3 nucleotides are TGTGCCAGCAGTCCGTTATTGGTTGGGGGGGACCCGCGGTGGGAGACCCAGTACTTC.

This sequence joins TRBV19 and TRBJ1-2, with a weak D call TRBD1 (5 bases). The ends were cut back, 3 bases at V and 7 bases at J, with 9 bases in the middle. The CDR3 has 12 residues. Germline V gene data show CDR1 as LNHDA and CDR2 as SQIVND (reference sequence). CDR3 residues: CASSMIQGGYTF. The CDR3 nucleotides read TGTGCCAGTAGTATGATTCAGGGTGGCTACACCTTC.

The genes are TRBV7-3 and TRBJ2-7, with D perhaps matching TRBD2 (5 bases). CDR3 length: 12 amino acids. V was cut by 3 bases and J by 5 bases, with 8 bases left in between. CDR1 SGHTA and CDR2 FQGTGA come from the germline V gene. The CDR3 DNA is TGTGCCAGCAGCTTGTCGGGGAACGAGCAGTACTTC. It encodes CASSLSGNEQYF.

The chain is built from TRBV27 and TRBJ2-7; D possibly corresponds to TRBD2 (6 bases). Germline V gives CDR1 MNHEY, CDR2 SMNVEV (reference sequence). V was pared by 6 bases and J by 2 bases, with 14 bases between. This CDR3 region has 14 residues. The CDR3 reads CASRSPGLTYEQYF. The DNA of the CDR3 is TGTGCCAGCAGATCCCCAGGACTAACCTACGAGCAGTACTTC.

J is TRBJ2-1 and V is TRBV6-4; 10 bases align to TRBD1. V was clipped by 8 bases and J by 7 bases; unmatched bases: 8. CDR1 MRHNA and CDR2 SNTAGT come from the germline V gene. This CDR3 comprises 14 residues. CDR3 residues: CASGRDRGANEQFF. CDR3 bases: TGTGCCAGCGGCCGGGACAGGGGTGCGAATGAGCAGTTCTTC.

This chain connects TRBV28 to TRBJ2-1; 10 bases map to TRBD2. The junction had 0 bases not matched to a gene; V was cut back by 2 bases and J by 2 bases. The CDR3 spans 15 residues. The germline V gene has CDR1 MDHEN and CDR2 SYDVKM. The CDR3 here is CASSLLAGAYNEQFF. The DNA for the CDR3 is TGTGCCAGCAGTTTACTAGCGGGAGCCTACAATGAGCAGTTCTTC.

The V and J genes are TRBV9 and TRBJ2-7, with 11 bases fitting TRBD2. The V gene's germline CDR1 is SGDLS and CDR2 YYNGEE. Trimming cost V 0 bases and J 3 bases; bases outside gene matches: 5. The CDR3 length is 16 residues. CDR3 loop: CASSVGSSGGNYEQYF. The CDR3 DNA reads TGTGCCAGCAGCGTAGGATCTAGCGGGGGGAACTACGAGCAGTACTTC.

This clone appeared a few times. The gene calls are TRBV18 and TRBJ1-5, with 9 bases aligning to TRBD1. Germline V lookup: CDR1 KGHSH, CDR2 LQKENI. Trimming removed 5 bases from V and 3 bases from J; junction bases left unmatched: 8. The CDR3 runs 16 residues. CDR3 protein: CASSGQGKRDNQPQHF. In DNA, the CDR3 is TGTGCCAGCTCAGGACAGGGGAAGAGGGACAATCAGCCCCAGCATTTT.

CDR3 region: CAWVRRGSYNEQFF. DNA of the CDR3: TGTGCCTGGGTCCGGCGGGGTTCCTACAATGAGCAGTTCTTC. This rearrangement joins TRBV30 to TRBJ2-1; possibly TRBD2 for D (6 bases). Germline CDR1 GTSNPN, CDR2 SVGIG (reference sequence). CDR3 length equals 14 residues. Trimming removed 5 bases from V and 1 base from J, with 12 bases in between.

This clone appeared once. The J gene is TRBJ2-2, the V gene TRBV7-8; 10 bases are a match to TRBD2. The CDR3 runs to 16 residues. With V trimmed by 1 base and J by 2 bases, 1 base remained unmatched. Germline V gene data show CDR1 as SGHVS and CDR2 as FQNEAQ. The CDR3 is CASSLGLAGNTGELFF. The CDR3 nucleotides are TGTGCCAGCAGCTTAGGACTAGCGGGTAACACCGGGGAGCTGTTTTTT.

This chain connects TRBV19 to TRBJ1-2, with D unclear. The germline V gene encodes CDR1 LNHDA and CDR2 SQIVND (reference sequence). Trimming left V 7 bases short and J 3 bases short, with 9 bases between. The CDR3 runs 12 residues. Here the CDR3 reads CASNGFHYGYTF. CDR3 nucleotides: TGTGCCAGTAATGGGTTTCACTATGGCTACACCTTC.

Only one count was recorded for this clone. The junction and the germline gene differ at one end; a read error may be behind it. The chain combines TRBV20-1 with TRBJ1-2; D call uncertain. CDR1 and CDR2 from the germline V gene are DFQATT and SNEGSKA (reference sequence). CDR3 length equals 11 residues. CDR3 nucleotides: TGCAGTGCTAGAGGTGGGGTTATGCCTCCTTTC. The encoded protein is CSARGGVMPPF.

The rearrangement uses TRBV6-4 and TRBJ2-2; 9 bases match TRBD2. The CDR3 contains 17 residues. Germline CDR1 reads MRHNA; CDR2 reads SNTAGT. Trimming cost V 0 bases and J 6 bases; bases outside gene matches: 8. The CDR3 sequence is CASSDSRLREGSGELFF. Here the CDR3 DNA reads TGTGCCAGCAGTGACTCGAGATTGCGGGAGGGTTCCGGGGAGCTGTTTTTT.